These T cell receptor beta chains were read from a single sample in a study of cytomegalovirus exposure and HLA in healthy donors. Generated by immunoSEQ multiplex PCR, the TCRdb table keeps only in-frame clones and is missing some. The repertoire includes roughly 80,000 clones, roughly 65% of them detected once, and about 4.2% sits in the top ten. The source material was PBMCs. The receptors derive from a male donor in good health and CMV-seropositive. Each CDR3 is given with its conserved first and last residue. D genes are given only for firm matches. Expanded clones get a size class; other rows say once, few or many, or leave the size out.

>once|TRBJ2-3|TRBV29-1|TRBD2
TGCAGCGTCGAGGGGGCTAGCGGGAGGACAGATACGCAGTATTTT
CSVEGASGRTDTQYF
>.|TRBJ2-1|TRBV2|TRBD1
TGTGCCGCGGCCGCAGGGGGATACAATGAGCAGTTCTTC
CAAAAGGYNEQFF
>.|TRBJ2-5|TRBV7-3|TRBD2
TGTGCCAGCAGCCCTAGCGGGAGAAAAGAGACCCAGTACTTC
CASSPSGRKETQYF
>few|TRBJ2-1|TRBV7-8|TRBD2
TGTGCCAGCAGCGGACTAGCGGGAGGGCTCGGTGAGCAGTTCTTC
CASSGLAGGLGEQFF
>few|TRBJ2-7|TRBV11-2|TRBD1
TGTGCCAGCAGCTCAGTAACAGGGGATCGGTACTACGAGCAGTACTTC
CASSSVTGDRYYEQYF
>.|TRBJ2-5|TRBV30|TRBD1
TGTGCCTGGGCAGGGGGTTTTCAAGAGACCCAGTACTTC
CAWAGGFQETQYF
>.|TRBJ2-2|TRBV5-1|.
TGCGCCAGCGCGCCCAGGGGAAACACCGGGGAGCTGTTTTTT
CASAPRGNTGELFF
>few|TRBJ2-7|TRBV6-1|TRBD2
TGTGCCAGCACCGGGGGGGCGGGGGAGCAGTACTTC
CASTGGAGEQYF
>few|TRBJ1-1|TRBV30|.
TGTGCCTGGAGTGTCGGACAGAACACTGAAGCTTTCTTT
CAWSVGQNTEAFF
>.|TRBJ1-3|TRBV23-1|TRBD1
TGCGCCAGCAGTCCAACCCGATCCGGGACAGGGGGAAACACCATATATTTT
CASSPTRSGTGGNTIYF
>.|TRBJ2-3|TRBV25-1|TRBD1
TGTGCCAGCAGGCCCGACAGGGGCAACACAGATACGCAGTATTTT
CASRPDRGNTDTQYF
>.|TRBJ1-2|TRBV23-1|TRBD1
TGCGCCAGCAGTCACAGGACAGGGAATGGCTACACCTTC
CASSHRTGNGYTF
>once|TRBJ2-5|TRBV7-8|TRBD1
TGTGCCAGCAGCCCGAGCCCCCGGGACAGCTGGGAGACCCAGTACTTC
CASSPSPRDSWETQYF
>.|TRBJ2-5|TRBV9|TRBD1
TGTGCCAGCAGCGAGAGCAGGGGGCCGGTGGAGACCCAGTACTTC
CASSESRGPVETQYF
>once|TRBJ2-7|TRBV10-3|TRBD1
TGTGCCATCAGTGTGGGGACAGGGGGCCCCTACGAGCAGTACTTC
CAISVGTGGPYEQYF
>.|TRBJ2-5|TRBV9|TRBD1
TGTGCCAGCAGCTTCGGGACAGAAGAGACCCAGTACTTC
CASSFGTEETQYF
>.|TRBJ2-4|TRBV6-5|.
TGTGCCACGACTCCCTCGGCGGGGAACATTCAGTACTTC
CATTPSAGNIQYF
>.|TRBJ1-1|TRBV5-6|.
TGTGCCAGCAGCACTAACTACGCGTGGACTGAAGCTTTCTTT
CASSTNYAWTEAFF
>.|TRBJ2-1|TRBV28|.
TGTGCCAGCAATCCAACTACGAGCTCCTACAATGAGCAGTTCTTC
CASNPTTSSYNEQFF
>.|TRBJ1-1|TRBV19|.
TGTGCCAGTAGTTTTGGGACATCCGGCACTGAAGCTTTCTTT
CASSFGTSGTEAFF